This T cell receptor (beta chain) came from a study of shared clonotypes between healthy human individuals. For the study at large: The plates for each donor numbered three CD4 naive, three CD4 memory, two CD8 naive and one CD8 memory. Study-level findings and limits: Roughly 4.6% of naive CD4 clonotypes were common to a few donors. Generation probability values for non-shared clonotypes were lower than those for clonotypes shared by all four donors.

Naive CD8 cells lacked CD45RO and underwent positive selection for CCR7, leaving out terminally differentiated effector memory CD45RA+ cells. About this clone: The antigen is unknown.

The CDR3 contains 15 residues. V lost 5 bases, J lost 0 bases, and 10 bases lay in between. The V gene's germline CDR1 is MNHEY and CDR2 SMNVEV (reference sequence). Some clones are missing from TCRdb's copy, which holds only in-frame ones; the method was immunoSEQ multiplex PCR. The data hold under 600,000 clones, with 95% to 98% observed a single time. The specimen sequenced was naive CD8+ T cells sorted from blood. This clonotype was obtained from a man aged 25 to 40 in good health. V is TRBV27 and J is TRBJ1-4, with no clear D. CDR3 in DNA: TGTGCCAGCAGTCCCTTAGCGTCAACTAATGAAAAACTGTTTTTT. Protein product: CASSPLASTNEKLFF.